This entry describes one T cell receptor (beta chain). RNA transcripts yielded amplified TCR beta CDR3 regions. Researchers ran a first-round RT-PCR on the TCR CDR3 using the HTBI primer set. TCRdb analysed the multiplex PCR reads with MiXCR anew, one entry per CDR3 protein. The sample records about 700,000 distinct CDR3 sequences, about 45% being singletons. This entry comes from a study of T cells in Graves' hyperthyroidism and ophthalmopathy. Sequencing was performed on peripheral blood or thyroid tissue (not recorded which). The receptor was isolated from an adult man with Graves' disease, either hyperthyroidism or ophthalmopathy (not recorded which).

CDR3 DNA: TGTGCCAGCAGTGATAATGGGGGAACTAATGAAAAACTGTTTTTT. Protein product: CASSDNGGTNEKLFF. The chain uses TRBV2 and TRBJ1-4; possible D gene TRBD1, 5 bases. The V gene lost 3 bases and the J gene lost 1 base, with 9 bases spanning the gap. Germline loops: CDR1 SNHLY, CDR2 FYNNEI. This CDR3 is 15 amino acids long.